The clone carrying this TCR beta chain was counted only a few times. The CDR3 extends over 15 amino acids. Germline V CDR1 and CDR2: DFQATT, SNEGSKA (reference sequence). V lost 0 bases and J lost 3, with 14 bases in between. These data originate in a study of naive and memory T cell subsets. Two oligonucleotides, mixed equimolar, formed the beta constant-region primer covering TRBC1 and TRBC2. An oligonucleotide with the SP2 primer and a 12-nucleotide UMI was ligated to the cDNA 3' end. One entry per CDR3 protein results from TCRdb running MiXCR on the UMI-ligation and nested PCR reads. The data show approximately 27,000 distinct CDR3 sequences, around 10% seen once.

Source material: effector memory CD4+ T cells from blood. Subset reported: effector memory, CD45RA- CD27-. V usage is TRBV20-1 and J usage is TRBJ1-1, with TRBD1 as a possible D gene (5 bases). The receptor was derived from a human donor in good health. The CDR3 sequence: CSARDFRGHDTEAFF. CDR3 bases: TGCAGTGCTAGAGATTTTAGGGGTCATGACACTGAAGCTTTCTTT.